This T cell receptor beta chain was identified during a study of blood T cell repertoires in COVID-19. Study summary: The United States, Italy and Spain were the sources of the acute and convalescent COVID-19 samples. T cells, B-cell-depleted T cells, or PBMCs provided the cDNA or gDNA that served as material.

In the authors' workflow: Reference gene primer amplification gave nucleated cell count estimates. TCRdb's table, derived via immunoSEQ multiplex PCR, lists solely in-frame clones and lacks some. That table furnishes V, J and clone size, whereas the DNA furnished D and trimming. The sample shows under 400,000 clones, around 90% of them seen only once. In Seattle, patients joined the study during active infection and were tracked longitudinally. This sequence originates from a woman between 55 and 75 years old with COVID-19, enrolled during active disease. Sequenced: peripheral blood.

DNA of the CDR3: TGTGCCATCAGCCTTAGCGGGGGTCCAGGGGAGCAGTACTTC. Its protein product is CAISLSGGPGEQYF. The chain couples TRBV10-3 to TRBJ2-7, with 9 positions matching TRBD2. CDR1 and CDR2 (germline): ENHRY, SYGVKD. Trimming cost V 6 bases and J 7 bases; bases outside gene matches: 10. This CDR3 contains 14 residues.